This TCR beta chain was profiled in a study of blood T cell repertoires in COVID-19. Clinical history as reported by participants underpinned cohort assignment. As handled by the study authors: Nucleated cell counts were estimated from reference gene primer amplification. Repertoires were generated with immunoSEQ multiplex PCR, while TCRdb's copy carries only in-frame clones and drops some. The V and J calls and clone size are taken from that table; D and trimming were inferred from the DNA. The table records a few hundred thousand clones, approximately 90% of them present only once. This TCR derives from a man aged 30 to 45 who had recovered from COVID-19. The source material was PBMCs or T cells enriched from blood (not recorded which).

CDR3 nucleotides: TGTGCCACCAGTGATACTTTGAGGAACTATGGCTACACCTTC. Protein sequence: CATSDTLRNYGYTF. This sequence joins TRBV24-1 and TRBJ1-2; D remains unclear. This CDR3 spans 14 amino acids. With 3 bases removed from V and 2 bases from J, the gap between germline ends came to 9 bases. The germline V gene encodes CDR1 KGHDR and CDR2 SFDVKD.